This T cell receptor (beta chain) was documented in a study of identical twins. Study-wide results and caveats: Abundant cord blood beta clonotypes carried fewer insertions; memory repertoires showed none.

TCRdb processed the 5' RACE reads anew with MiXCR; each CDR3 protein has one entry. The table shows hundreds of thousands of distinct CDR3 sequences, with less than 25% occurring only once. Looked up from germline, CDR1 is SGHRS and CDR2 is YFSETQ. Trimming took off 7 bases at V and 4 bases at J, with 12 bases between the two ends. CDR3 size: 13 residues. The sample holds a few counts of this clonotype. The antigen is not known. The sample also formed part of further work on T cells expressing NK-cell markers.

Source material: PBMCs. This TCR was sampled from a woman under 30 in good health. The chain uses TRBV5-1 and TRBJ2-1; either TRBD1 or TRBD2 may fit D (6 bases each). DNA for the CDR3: TGCGCCAGCGCGAGGGGGGAGTACAATGAGCAGTTCTTC. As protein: CASARGEYNEQFF.